This entry lists 22 T cell receptor beta chains sequenced from one sample in a study of CD8 T cells in ankylosing spondylitis. Study-level findings and limits: Ankylosing spondylitis blood seemed to carry a telltale TCR beta motif made of about 8 highly homologous variants.

A single record per CDR3 protein comes from TCRdb applying MiXCR to the 5' RACE reads. Among roughly 490,000 distinct CDR3 sequences listed, 5.3% were seen once. For these TCRs, the target antigens are not known. Source material: blood, either unsorted or a sorted T cell fraction (not recorded which). The receptors shown here come from a male donor with ankylosing spondylitis.

This clonotype was observed many times. The chain couples TRBV7-8 to TRBJ2-7; 8 nucleotides agree with TRBD1. The CDR3 extends over 16 amino acids. V shed 4 bases, J shed 1 base, and the junction held 9 bases outside the gene matches. Germline V gene data show CDR1 as SGHVS and CDR2 as FQNEAQ. The CDR3 nucleotides are TGTGCCAGCAGCTCACAAATCCGACAGGGGTCCTACGAGCAGTACTTC. Translating gives CASSSQIRQGSYEQYF.

This clonotype was counted between two and nine times. The CDR3, as DNA: TGCAGTGCTAGTTACGGGACCGAGACCCAGTACTTC. Amino acid sequence: CSASYGTETQYF. The V and J genes are TRBV20-1 and TRBJ2-5, with D possibly being TRBD1 or TRBD2 (5 bases each). The V gene's germline CDR1 is DFQATT and CDR2 SNEGSKA (reference sequence). V was cut by 3 bases and J by 5 bases, with 10 bases left in between. This CDR3 region has 12 residues.

This clonotype came up many times. The rearrangement joins TRBV20-1 to TRBJ2-5; the D gene is possibly TRBD2 (6 bases). Trimming stripped 3 bases from V and 5 bases from J, with 13 bases between. CDR1 is DFQATT and CDR2 is SNEGSKA in the germline V gene (reference sequence). The CDR3 loop spans 13 amino acids. As DNA, the CDR3 is TGCAGTGCTAGCCAGCGGGTCCCTGAGACCCAGTACTTC. Its protein product is CSASQRVPETQYF.

The sample holds one count of this clonotype. A read error is possible here, since a much larger clone lies one base away. The chain uses TRBV12-3 or TRBV12-4 and TRBJ2-7, with TRBD1 as a possible D gene (6 bases). This CDR3 has 14 residues. The CDR3 reads CAGSLGARVREQYF. CDR3 nucleotide sequence: TGTGCCGGCAGTTTGGGGGCGCGGGTACGCGAGCAGTACTTC.

In its sample, this clonotype was seen many times. V and J are TRBV6-1 and TRBJ2-2; unclear D gene. Germline V gene lookup returns CDR1 MNHNS and CDR2 SASEGT. There are 14 residues in the CDR3. Trimming pared 8 bases from V and 4 bases from J, leaving 14 bases between. CDR3 amino acids: CASQVVRGTGELFF. The DNA for the CDR3 is TGTGCCAGCCAAGTGGTACGTGGCACCGGGGAGCTGTTTTTT.

In this sample, this clonotype turned up many times. The V and J genes are TRBV24-1 and TRBJ1-5; unclear D gene. Trimming removed 5 bases from V and 1 base from J, with 8 bases in between. Germline values: CDR1 KGHDR, CDR2 SFDVKD. The CDR3 covers 14 residues. CDR3 in DNA: TGTGCCACCAGTGGCTACAGAAGCAATCAGCCCCAGCATTTT. This encodes CATSGYRSNQPQHF.

This clonotype was detected only a few times. The gene calls are TRBV9 and TRBJ2-1, with a tentative D call TRBD1 (6 bases). Germline V CDR1 and CDR2: SGDLS, YYNGEE. The V end was cut by 0 bases, the J end by 5 bases, with 12 bases between. The CDR3 is made up of 15 amino acids. The CDR3 region is CASSVVQGLNNEQFF. The CDR3 region has the DNA TGTGCCAGCAGCGTAGTACAGGGCCTCAACAATGAGCAGTTCTTC.

The genes are TRBV4-3 and TRBJ2-2; 8 nucleotides agree with TRBD2. Germline V gene lookup returns CDR1 LGHNA and CDR2 YSLEER. The V segment lost 0 bases and the J segment 5 bases; nucleotides outside the gene matches: 8. The CDR3 contains 17 residues. This chain's CDR3 is CASSQDPAGVETGELFF. The CDR3 region has the DNA TGCGCCAGCAGCCAAGATCCAGCGGGAGTGGAGACCGGGGAGCTGTTTTTT.

This clonotype was counted ten times or more. This chain connects TRBV11-1 to TRBJ2-7; TRBD2 might be the D (6 bases). The CDR3 has 12 amino acids. V lost 5 bases and J lost 11, with 16 bases in between. CDR1 is SGHAT and CDR2 is FQDESV in the germline V gene (reference sequence). The CDR3 nucleotides are TGTGCCAGCAGCATCGACCGGGACTCCGAGTACTTC. Protein sequence: CASSIDRDSEYF.

This clonotype was picked up many times. The CDR3 bases are TGTGCCAGCAGCTCACCCAGGGATCACGACACCGGGGAGCTGTTTTTT. As protein: CASSSPRDHDTGELFF. The chain links TRBV7-9 to TRBJ2-2, with a weak D call TRBD1 (5 bases). CDR3 length: 16 residues. V dropped 4 bases and J dropped 3 bases, with 15 bases sitting between them. Germline CDR1 is SEHNR and CDR2 is FQNEAQ (reference sequence).

This clonotype has at least ten counts. The J gene is TRBJ2-3, the V gene TRBV6-5, with D perhaps assigned TRBD1 or TRBD2 (5 bases each). This CDR3 is 16 amino acids long. Deletions cut 2 bases from V and 2 bases from J, with 14 bases between. Germline V CDR1 and CDR2: MNHEY, SVGAGI. This CDR3 reads CASSYGSSGTTDTQYF. The CDR3 DNA reads TGTGCCAGCAGTTACGGGTCGTCGGGGACCACAGATACGCAGTATTTT.

This clonotype was counted many times. V is TRBV12-3 or TRBV12-4 and J is TRBJ2-7, with D uncertain. Trimming shortened V by 6 bases and J by 6 bases, and 9 bases separated the two germline ends. The CDR3 covers 11 residues. Here the CDR3 reads CASSERGEQYF. The CDR3 DNA is TGTGCCAGCAGCGAGCGAGGCGAGCAGTACTTC.

At least ten counts were recorded for this clonotype. This chain uses TRBV5-1 with TRBJ2-5; 9 positions match TRBD1. The V and J ends lost 5 bases and 5 bases, in that order; junction bases with no gene match: 16. The CDR3 has 17 residues. CDR1 SGHRS and CDR2 YFSETQ come from the germline V gene. CDR3 loop: CASRDDGTGPSLETQYF. CDR3 DNA: TGCGCCAGCAGGGATGACGGGACAGGGCCCTCGTTGGAGACCCAGTACTTC.

This clonotype was picked up many times. This sequence joins TRBV29-1 and TRBJ2-3, with 8 bases matching TRBD1. CDR1 and CDR2 (germline): SQVTM, ANQGSEA. Trimming cost V 3 bases and J 5 bases; bases outside gene matches: 4. This CDR3 spans 13 amino acids. Written as DNA, the CDR3 is TGCAGCGTTGACCAGGGGGCAATAGATACGCAGTATTTT. Translated, it gives CSVDQGAIDTQYF.

The J gene is TRBJ2-1, the V gene TRBV5-1; the match to TRBD2 covers 8 bases. The V segment lost 4 bases and the J segment 0 bases; nucleotides outside the gene matches: 9. Germline V gene data show CDR1 as SGHRS and CDR2 as YFSETQ. This CDR3 has 17 amino acids. This chain's CDR3 is CASSLQTSASSYNEQFF. The CDR3 DNA sequence: TGCGCCAGCAGCCTCCAGACTAGCGCCAGCTCCTACAATGAGCAGTTCTTC.

There are many counts of this clonotype. The J gene is TRBJ1-4, the V gene TRBV5-1, with a possible D match to TRBD1 (5 bases). V lost 4 bases, J lost 6 bases, and 16 bases lay in between. CDR3 size: 15 residues. Germline CDR1 is SGHRS and CDR2 is YFSETQ. The CDR3 here is CASSPSGRGHEKLFF. CDR3 coding DNA: TGCGCCAGCAGCCCATCGGGGAGGGGACATGAAAAACTGTTTTTT.

The CDR3 sequence: CASSPLQGHYEQYF. In DNA, the CDR3 is TGTGCCAGCTCACCACTACAGGGACACTACGAGCAGTACTTC. The chain joins TRBV18 to TRBJ2-7; possible D gene TRBD1, 6 bases. CDR3 length: 14 residues. Germline CDR1 KGHSH, CDR2 LQKENI. V lost 1 base and J lost 3, with 10 bases in between.

This clonotype has at least ten counts. The chain recombines TRBV6-2 or TRBV6-3 with TRBJ2-7; D gene uncertain. The germline V gene has CDR1 MNHEY and CDR2 SVGEGT. The CDR3 is made up of 12 amino acids. Trimming cost V 0 bases and J 5 bases, with 5 bases left between them. The DNA of the CDR3 is TGTGCCAGCAGTTACTCGACCCACGAGCAGTACTTC. Its translation: CASSYSTHEQYF.

This clonotype was counted at least ten times. J is TRBJ1-2 and V is TRBV6-5; 9 bases agree with TRBD1. In germline, CDR1 is MNHEY, CDR2 SVGAGI. The junction had 6 bases not matched to a gene; V was cut back by 6 bases and J by 4 bases. The CDR3 sequence is 14 residues long. This CDR3 is CASRYRGLGYGYTF. The CDR3 DNA reads TGTGCCAGCAGGTACAGGGGGCTTGGCTATGGCTACACCTTC.

This clonotype was seen ten or more times. This sequence joins TRBV4-2 and TRBJ2-3; 7 nucleotides align to TRBD2. The junction had 10 bases not matched to a gene; V was cut back by 0 bases and J by 4 bases. Per the germline V gene, CDR1 is LGHNA and CDR2 is YNFKEQ. This CDR3 has 17 amino acids. The CDR3 is CASSQDRRTSDSDTQYF. The CDR3 DNA reads TGTGCCAGCAGCCAAGATCGCCGGACTAGTGACTCAGATACGCAGTATTTT.

In this sample, this clonotype turned up many times. V gene TRBV6-1 combines with J gene TRBJ2-7; unclear D gene. Trimming shortened V by 6 bases and J by 7 bases, and 22 bases separated the two germline ends. The CDR3 loop spans 15 amino acids. Germline V CDR1 and CDR2: MNHNS, SASEGT. The CDR3 spells CASSPRTSGLGEQYF. The CDR3 DNA follows: TGTGCCAGCAGCCCTAGAACGTCTGGGCTCGGGGAGCAGTACTTC.

This rearrangement joins TRBV6-2 or TRBV6-3 to TRBJ2-5; 12 bases line up with TRBD2. The junction had 3 bases not matched to a gene; V was cut back by 2 bases and J by 2 bases. The CDR3 loop spans 16 amino acids. The germline CDR1 and CDR2 sequences are MNHEY and SVGEGT. CDR3 sequence: CASSYPTSGGQETQYF. CDR3 coding DNA: TGTGCCAGCAGTTACCCGACTAGCGGGGGTCAAGAGACCCAGTACTTC.